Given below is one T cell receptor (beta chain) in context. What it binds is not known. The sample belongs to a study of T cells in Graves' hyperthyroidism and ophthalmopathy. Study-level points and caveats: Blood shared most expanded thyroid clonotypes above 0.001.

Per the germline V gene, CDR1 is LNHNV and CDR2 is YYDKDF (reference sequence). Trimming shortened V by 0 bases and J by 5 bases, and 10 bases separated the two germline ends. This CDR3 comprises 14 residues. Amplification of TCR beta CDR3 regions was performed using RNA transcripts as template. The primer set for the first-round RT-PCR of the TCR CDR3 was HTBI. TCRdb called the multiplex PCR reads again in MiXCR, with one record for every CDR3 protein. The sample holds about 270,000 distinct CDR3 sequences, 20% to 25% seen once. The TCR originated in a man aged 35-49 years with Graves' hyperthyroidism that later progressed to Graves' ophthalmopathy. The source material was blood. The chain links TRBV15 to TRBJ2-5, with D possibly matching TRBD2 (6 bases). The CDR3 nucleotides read TGTGCCACCAGCAGAGATGTGGGGGGTGAGACCCAGTACTTC. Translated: CATSRDVGGETQYF.